A single sample is the source of the 16 T cell receptor beta chains below, sequenced in a study of cytotoxic CD8 clonotypes in ibrutinib-treated CLL. The table came from immunoSEQ multiplex PCR; TCRdb's copy has only in-frame clones and leaves some out. The sample includes about 310,000 clones, roughly 79% of them seen just once. Sample: PBMCs, taken before ibrutinib treatment. The receptor source for this set is a human donor with chronic lymphocytic leukemia.

The chain is built from TRBV7-6 and TRBJ2-1; a weak D match, TRBD2 (6 bases). This CDR3 is built from 15 residues. Germline values: CDR1 SGHVS, CDR2 FNYEAQ. V was shortened by 4 bases and J by 4 bases, with 14 bases between the two germline ends. The CDR3 DNA sequence: TGTGCCAGCAGCTCGATAACTAGCAGGTACAATGAGCAGTTCTTC. Residues: CASSSITSRYNEQFF.

This rearrangement joins TRBV19 to TRBJ1-5; D might be TRBD1 (5 bases). The CDR3 runs to 17 residues. CDR1 LNHDA and CDR2 SQIVND come from the germline V gene (reference sequence). V shed 1 base and J shed 3 bases, with 16 bases lying between them. The CDR3 spells CASSIVDSRILNQPQHF. DNA of the CDR3: TGTGCCAGTAGTATAGTTGACAGCAGAATCCTCAATCAGCCCCAGCATTTT.

The chain has TRBV6-5 and TRBJ1-1; D is ambiguous. CDR1 is MNHEY, CDR2 SVGAGI, per germline. The CDR3 has 14 residues. V was cut by 2 bases and J by 10 bases, with 17 bases left in between. DNA for the CDR3: TGTGCCAGCAGTTACATATCGTTAACTCAAGGAGCTTTCTTT. It encodes CASSYISLTQGAFF.

J is TRBJ2-1 and V is TRBV7-6; 14 bases line up with TRBD2. The germline V gene encodes CDR1 SGHVS and CDR2 FNYEAQ. The CDR3 has 15 residues. V lost 0 bases and J lost 9; bases outside the gene matches: 1. The CDR3 sequence: CASSLAGLAGVEQFF. In DNA, the CDR3 is TGTGCCAGCAGCTTAGCGGGACTAGCGGGAGTTGAGCAGTTCTTC.

Worth noting for this clone: The junction differs from germline at one of its ends, possibly a read error. The chain recombines TRBV10-3 with TRBJ1-3; D remains ambiguous. The CDR3 runs to 12 residues. Germline assignment: CDR1 ENHRY and CDR2 SYGVKD. DNA for the CDR3: TGTGCCATCCGTGACTATGGAAACACCATATATTTT. The encoded protein is CAIRDYGNTIYF.

The rearrangement links TRBV4-2 to TRBJ2-3; 7 bases map to TRBD2. Trimming at V came to 3 bases and at J to 0 bases, leaving 6 bases not matched to a gene. The CDR3 length is 16 residues. Germline V gives CDR1 LGHNA, CDR2 YNFKEQ. The CDR3 DNA sequence: TGTGCCAGCAGCCAGTCACTAGCGCAAAGCACAGATACGCAGTATTTT. Translating it yields CASSQSLAQSTDTQYF.

The rearrangement uses TRBV4-2 and TRBJ1-1; D is uncertain. The CDR3 loop spans 14 amino acids. V dropped 3 bases and J dropped 1 base, with 9 bases sitting between them. Germline assignment: CDR1 LGHNA and CDR2 YNFKEQ. CDR3 coding DNA: TGTGCCAGCAGCCATGACGGGCCGAACACTGAAGCTTTCTTT. Amino acid sequence: CASSHDGPNTEAFF.

The chain uses TRBV5-1 and TRBJ1-2, with D possibly being TRBD1 (6 bases). The CDR3 is 16 residues long. The germline V gene has CDR1 SGHRS and CDR2 YFSETQ. V dropped 0 bases and J dropped 0 bases, with 12 bases sitting between them. The CDR3 nucleotides read TGCGCCAGCAGCTTGGAGGGACACCTAGCTAACTATGGCTACACCTTC. It encodes CASSLEGHLANYGYTF.

The chain links TRBV14 to TRBJ2-3; D unclear. The CDR3 covers 13 residues. Germline V gives CDR1 SGHDN, CDR2 FVKESK. The V end was cut by 7 bases, the J end by 3 bases, with 11 bases between. The CDR3 DNA reads TGTGCCAGCACCTCATACATGACAGATACGCAGTATTTT. Translating gives CASTSYMTDTQYF.

V is TRBV28 and J is TRBJ2-7; 13 positions agree with TRBD2. V shed 3 bases, J shed 6 bases, and the junction held 5 bases outside the gene matches. Germline V gene sequence: CDR1 MDHEN, CDR2 SYDVKM. The CDR3 runs 15 residues. CDR3: CASSFRTSGSVEQYF. The CDR3 nucleotides read TGTGCCAGCAGTTTTAGGACTAGCGGGAGTGTCGAGCAGTACTTC.

The V and J genes are TRBV10-3 and TRBJ2-1; TRBD2 agrees at 14 bases. CDR3 length: 18 residues. Germline-derived CDR1 and CDR2 are ENHRY and SYGVKD. Losses at the gene ends were 10 bases for V and 4 bases for J; bases not matched to a gene: 15. CDR3 bases: TGTGCCACCTTGAGTTGGACTAGCGGGAGGCGTAATTACAATGAGCAGTTCTTC. Translation: CATLSWTSGRRNYNEQFF.

The chain has TRBV30 and TRBJ2-7; tentatively, D is TRBD1 (6 bases). Germline-derived CDR1 and CDR2 are GTSNPN and SVGIG (reference sequence). This CDR3 contains 13 residues. V gave up 5 bases and J gave up 2 bases, with 13 bases separating them. The CDR3 loop is CAWDRDTTYEQYF. Written as DNA, the CDR3 is TGTGCCTGGGACCGGGACACAACCTACGAGCAGTACTTC.

This clone was recorded only once. The gene calls are TRBV4-1 and TRBJ1-5; D not resolved. This CDR3 region has 14 residues. Germline CDR1 and CDR2: MGHRA and YSYEKL. The V end lost 0 bases, the J end lost 2 bases, and 5 bases lay between the germline ends. The CDR3 loop is CASSQDRRNQPQHF. CDR3 sequence (DNA): TGCGCCAGCAGCCAAGATCGGCGCAATCAGCCCCAGCATTTT.

This clone was detected only a few times. The rearrangement uses TRBV30 and TRBJ1-2; D unresolved. Trimming took off 0 bases at V and 4 bases at J, with 12 bases between the two ends. In germline, CDR1 is GTSNPN, CDR2 SVGIG (reference sequence). This CDR3 has 14 residues. This CDR3 reads CAWSVGVEAYGYTF. The CDR3 DNA reads TGTGCCTGGAGTGTTGGGGTGGAGGCCTATGGCTACACCTTC.

This rearrangement joins TRBV13 to TRBJ2-7, with a weak D call TRBD1 (6 bases). The CDR3 length is 13 residues. Looked up from germline, CDR1 is PRHDT and CDR2 is FYEKMQ (reference sequence). V was clipped by 5 bases and J by 2 bases, with 10 bases between them. The CDR3 DNA is TGTGCCAGCAGCACAGGGTCCCCCTACGAGCAGTACTTC. Amino acid sequence: CASSTGSPYEQYF. Full variable domain (missing parts from reference TRBV13 and TRBJ2-7): AAGVIQSPRHLIKEKRETATLKCYPIPRHDTVYWYQQGPGQDPQFLISFYEKMQSDKGSIPDRFSAQQFSDYHSELNMSSLELGDSALYFCASSTGSPYEQYFGPGTRLTVT.

This chain uses TRBV6-1 with TRBJ2-1; D is unclear. CDR3 length: 17 amino acids. The germline V gene has CDR1 MNHNS and CDR2 SASEGT. Trimming took 2 bases from V and 3 from J, leaving 17 bases between them. CDR3 protein: CASSELSYGRHYNEQFF. CDR3 DNA: TGTGCCAGCAGTGAACTTAGTTACGGCCGCCACTACAATGAGCAGTTCTTC.